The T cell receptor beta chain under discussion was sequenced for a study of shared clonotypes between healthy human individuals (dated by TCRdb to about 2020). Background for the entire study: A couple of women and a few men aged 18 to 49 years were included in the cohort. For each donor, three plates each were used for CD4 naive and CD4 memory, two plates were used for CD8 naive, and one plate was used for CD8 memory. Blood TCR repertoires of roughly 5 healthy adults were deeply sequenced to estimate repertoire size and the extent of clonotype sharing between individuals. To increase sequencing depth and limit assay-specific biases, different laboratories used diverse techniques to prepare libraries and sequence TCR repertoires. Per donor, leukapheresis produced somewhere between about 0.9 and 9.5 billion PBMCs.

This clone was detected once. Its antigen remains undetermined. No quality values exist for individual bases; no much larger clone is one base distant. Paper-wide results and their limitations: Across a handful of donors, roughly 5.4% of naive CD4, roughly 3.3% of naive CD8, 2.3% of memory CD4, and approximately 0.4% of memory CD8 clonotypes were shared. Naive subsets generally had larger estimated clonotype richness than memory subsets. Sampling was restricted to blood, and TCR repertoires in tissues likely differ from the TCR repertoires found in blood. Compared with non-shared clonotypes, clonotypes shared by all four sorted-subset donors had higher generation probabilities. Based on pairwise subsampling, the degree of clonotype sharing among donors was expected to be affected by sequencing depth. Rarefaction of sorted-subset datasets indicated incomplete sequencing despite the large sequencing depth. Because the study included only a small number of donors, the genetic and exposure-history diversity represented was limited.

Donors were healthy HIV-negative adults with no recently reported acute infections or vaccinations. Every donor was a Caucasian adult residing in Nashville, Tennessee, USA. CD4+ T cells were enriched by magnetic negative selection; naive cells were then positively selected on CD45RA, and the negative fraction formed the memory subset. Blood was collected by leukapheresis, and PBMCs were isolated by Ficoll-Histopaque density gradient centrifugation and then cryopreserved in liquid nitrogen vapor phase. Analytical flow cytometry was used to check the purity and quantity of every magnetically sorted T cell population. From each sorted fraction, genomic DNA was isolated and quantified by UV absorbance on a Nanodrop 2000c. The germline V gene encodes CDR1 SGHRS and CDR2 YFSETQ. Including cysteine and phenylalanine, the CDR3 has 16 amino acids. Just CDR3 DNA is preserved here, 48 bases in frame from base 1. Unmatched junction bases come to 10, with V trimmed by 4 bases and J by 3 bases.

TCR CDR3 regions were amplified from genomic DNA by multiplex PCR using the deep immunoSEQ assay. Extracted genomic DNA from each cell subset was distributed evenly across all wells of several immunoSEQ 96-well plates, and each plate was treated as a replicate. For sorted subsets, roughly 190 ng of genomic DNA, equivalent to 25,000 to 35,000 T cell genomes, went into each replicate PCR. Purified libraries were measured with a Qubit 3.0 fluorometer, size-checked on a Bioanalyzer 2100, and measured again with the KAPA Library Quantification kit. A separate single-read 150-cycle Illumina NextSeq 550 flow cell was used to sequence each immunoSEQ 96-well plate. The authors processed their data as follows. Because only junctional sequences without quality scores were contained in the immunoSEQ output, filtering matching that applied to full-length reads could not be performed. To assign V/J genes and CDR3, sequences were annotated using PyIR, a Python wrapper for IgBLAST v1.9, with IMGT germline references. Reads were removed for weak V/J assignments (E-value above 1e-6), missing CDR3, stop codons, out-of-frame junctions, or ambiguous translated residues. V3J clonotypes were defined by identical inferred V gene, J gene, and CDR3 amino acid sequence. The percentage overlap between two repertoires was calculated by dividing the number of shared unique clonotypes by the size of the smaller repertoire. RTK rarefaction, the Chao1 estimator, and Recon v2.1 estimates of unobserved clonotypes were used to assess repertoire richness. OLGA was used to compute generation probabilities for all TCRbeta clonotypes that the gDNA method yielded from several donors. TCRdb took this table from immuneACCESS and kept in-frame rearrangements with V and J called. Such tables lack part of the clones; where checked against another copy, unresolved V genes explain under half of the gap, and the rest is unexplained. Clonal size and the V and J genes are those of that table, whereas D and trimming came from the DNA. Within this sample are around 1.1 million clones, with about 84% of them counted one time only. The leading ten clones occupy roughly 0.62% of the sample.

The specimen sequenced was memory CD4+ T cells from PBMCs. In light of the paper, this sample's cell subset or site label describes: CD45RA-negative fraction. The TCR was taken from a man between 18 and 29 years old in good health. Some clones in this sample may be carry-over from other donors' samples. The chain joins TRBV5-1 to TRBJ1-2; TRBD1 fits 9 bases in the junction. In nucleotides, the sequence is TGCGCCAGCAGCAATTACCAACAGGGGGCTGACTATGGCTACACCTTC. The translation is CASSNYQQGADYGYTF.